This TCR beta chain appears in the sequencing data of a study of OX40 agonist ivuxolimab in advanced cancers. Notes on the study in general: Low levels of normalized T-cell clonal expansion also appeared in some nonresponders.

V shed 0 bases and J shed 5 bases, with 13 bases lying between them. From germline, CDR1 is PRHDT and CDR2 FYEKMQ (reference sequence). The CDR3 spans 15 residues. Produced via immunoSEQ multiplex PCR; TCRdb's table is partial and in-frame only. The data hold 25,000 or so clones, with around four fifths observed a single time. As to this clone: What it binds is unknown.

The sample was CD4+ or CD8+ T cells sorted from blood, taken in a trial of the OX40 agonist ivuxolimab. The chain links TRBV13 to TRBJ1-1; TRBD1 might be the D (5 bases). The sequence derives from an adult with an advanced solid tumor such as melanoma, head and neck, liver or kidney cancer. The CDR3 DNA is TGTGCCAGCAGCTTAGGCCGGAGGGGAGGGACTGAAGCTTTCTTT. This encodes CASSLGRRGGTEAFF.